The sequence of this TCR beta chain was determined in a study of blood T cell repertoires in COVID-19. Across the whole study: Whether acute or convalescent, the COVID-19 samples came from the United States, Italy and Spain. The analysed material was cDNA or gDNA that came from T cells, B-cell-depleted T cells, or PBMCs.

Germline values: CDR1 MNHEY, CDR2 SVGEGT. This CDR3 is built from 15 residues. Between the trimmed V and J ends, which lost 2 bases and 4 bases, there was a span of 15 bases. Study processing details: Reference gene primer amplification yielded estimated nucleated cell counts. Method: immunoSEQ multiplex PCR; TCRdb's copy keeps in-frame clones and lacks some. That table gives V, J and clone size, and the DNA gave D and trimming. The sample holds approximately 100,000 clones; under 80% are singletons and the top ten take 20% to 25%. In its sample, this clone was seen a few times. The TCR comes from an older man with active or convalescent COVID-19. V gene TRBV6-2 or TRBV6-3 combines with J gene TRBJ2-7, with D possibly TRBD2 on 6 matching bases. The sample comprised peripheral blood. DNA for the CDR3: TGTGCCAGCAGTTACCTCCGGGACTCCAAATACGAGCAGTACTTC. It specifies CASSYLRDSKYEQYF.